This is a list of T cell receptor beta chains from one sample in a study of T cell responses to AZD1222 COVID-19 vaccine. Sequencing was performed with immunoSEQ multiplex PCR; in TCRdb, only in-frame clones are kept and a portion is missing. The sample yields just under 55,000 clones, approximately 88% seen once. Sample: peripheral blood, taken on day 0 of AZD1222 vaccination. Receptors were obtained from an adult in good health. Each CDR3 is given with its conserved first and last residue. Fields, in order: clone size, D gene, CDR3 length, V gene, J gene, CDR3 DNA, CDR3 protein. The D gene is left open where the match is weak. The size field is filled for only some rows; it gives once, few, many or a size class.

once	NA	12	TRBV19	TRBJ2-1	TGTGCCAGTAACCAGCCCATGAATGAGCAGTTCTTC	CASNQPMNEQFF
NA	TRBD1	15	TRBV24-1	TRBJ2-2	TGTGCCACCAGTGATAAGGACAGGGATACCGGGGAGCTGTTTTTT	CATSDKDRDTGELFF
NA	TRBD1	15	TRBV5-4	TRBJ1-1	TGTGCCAGCAGCCAACCCAGGGGGCTTGGGACTGAAGCTTTCTTT	CASSQPRGLGTEAFF
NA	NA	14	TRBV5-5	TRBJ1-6	TGTGCCAGCAAAGGGCGCGCAGGACCCTCACCCCTCCACTTT	CASKGRAGPSPLHF
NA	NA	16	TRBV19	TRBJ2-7	TGTGCCAGTAGTATACTCCCTATGGCCAACTCCTACGAGCAGTACTTC	CASSILPMANSYEQYF
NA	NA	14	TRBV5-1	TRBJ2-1	TGCGCCAGCAGCTTGGCCGGGCCGAACAATGAGCAGTTCTTC	CASSLAGPNNEQFF
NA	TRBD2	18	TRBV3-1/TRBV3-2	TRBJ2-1	TGTGCCAGCAGCCAAGTGCTAGCGGGAGGGCCGTCCTACAATGAGCAGTTCTTC	CASSQVLAGGPSYNEQFF
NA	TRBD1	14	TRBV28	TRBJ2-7	TGTGCCAGCAGTTTGCCGGGGACAGACTACGAGCAGTACTTC	CASSLPGTDYEQYF
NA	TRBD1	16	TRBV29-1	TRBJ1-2	TGCAGCGTTCCGGGACAGGCTGGCAAGAGTCGCTATGGCTACACCTTC	CSVPGQAGKSRYGYTF
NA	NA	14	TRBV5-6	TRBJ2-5	TGTGCCAGCAGTTCCCCAGGTAGACAAGAGACCCAGTACTTC	CASSSPGRQETQYF
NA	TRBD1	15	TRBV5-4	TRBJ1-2	TGTGCCAGCAGCTTTTGGGACAGGGTTGGTGCTGGCTACACCTTC	CASSFWDRVGAGYTF
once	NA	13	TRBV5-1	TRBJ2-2	TGCGCCAGCAGCTTAAGCCAGACCGGGGAGCTGTTTTTT	CASSLSQTGELFF
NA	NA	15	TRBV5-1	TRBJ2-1	TGCGCCAGCAGCTTCTTTGGCGGAGGATACAATGAGCAGTTCTTC	CASSFFGGGYNEQFF
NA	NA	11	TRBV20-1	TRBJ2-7	TGCAGTGCTCCTAACTCCTACGAGCAGTACTTC	CSAPNSYEQYF
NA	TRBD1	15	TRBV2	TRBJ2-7	TGTGCCAGCAGTGAAAGGACAGGGCGGACCTACGAGCAGTACTTC	CASSERTGRTYEQYF
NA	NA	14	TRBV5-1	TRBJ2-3	TGCGCCAGCAGCTTACTCGGGGGAGGAGATACGCAGTATTTT	CASSLLGGGDTQYF
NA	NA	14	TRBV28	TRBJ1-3	TGTGCCAGCAGTTCCGGAGGGTCCGGAAACACCATATATTTT	CASSSGGSGNTIYF
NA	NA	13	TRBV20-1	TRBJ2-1	TGCAGTGCTAGTGGGAGGGGGTACAATGAGCAGTTCTTC	CSASGRGYNEQFF
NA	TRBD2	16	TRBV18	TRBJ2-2	TGTGCCAGCTCACCATTTAGCGAGCGGGAGTCCGGGGAGCTGTTTTTT	CASSPFSERESGELFF
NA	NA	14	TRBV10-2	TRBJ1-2	TGCGCCAGCAGTGAGTCGAGCTGGGTAGGGGGCTACACCTTC	CASSESSWVGGYTF
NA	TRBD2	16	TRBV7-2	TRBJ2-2	TGTGCCAGCAGCCCCCTAGCGGGAGTTTTTGCCGGGGAGCTGTTTTTT	CASSPLAGVFAGELFF
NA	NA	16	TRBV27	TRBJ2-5	TGTGCCAGCAGTTTAAAGTACTCCCCTTCCTACGAGACCCAGTACTTC	CASSLKYSPSYETQYF
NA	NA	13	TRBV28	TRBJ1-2	TGTGCCAGCACCGCCAGCCTGGACTATGGCTACACCTTC	CASTASLDYGYTF
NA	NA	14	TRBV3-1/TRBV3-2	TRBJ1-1	TGTGCCAGCGGGGACACGACCATGAACACTGAAGCTTTCTTT	CASGDTTMNTEAFF
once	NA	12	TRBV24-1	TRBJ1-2	TGTGCCACCAGTGGAGGGGGGTACGTCTACACCTTC	CATSGGGYVYTF
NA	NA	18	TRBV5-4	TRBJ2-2	TGTGCCAGCAGCCGAGACCGGGGCCCCCGTCAAGAAACCGGGGAGCTGTTTTTT	CASSRDRGPRQETGELFF
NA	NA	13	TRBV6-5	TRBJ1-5	TGTGCCAGCAAAGACAATCTAGCTCGGCCCCAGCATTTT	CASKDNLARPQHF
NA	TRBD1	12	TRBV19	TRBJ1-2	TGTGCCAGTAGTGTACAGGGGTATGGCTACACCTTC	CASSVQGYGYTF
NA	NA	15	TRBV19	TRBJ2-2	TGTGCCAGTAGCCCCCGCTGGACGAACACCGGGGAGCTGTTTTTT	CASSPRWTNTGELFF
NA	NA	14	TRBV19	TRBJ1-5	TGTGCCAGTAGTATGCGGGGAAAGGATCAGCCCCAGCATTTT	CASSMRGKDQPQHF
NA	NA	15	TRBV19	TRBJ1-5	TGTGCCAGTAGTACCGACACCAGAGGAAATCAGCCCCAGCATTTT	CASSTDTRGNQPQHF
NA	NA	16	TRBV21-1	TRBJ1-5	TGTGCCAGCAGCAAGCAAACAGGGAATCGTATTCAGCCCCAGCATTTT	CASSKQTGNRIQPQHF
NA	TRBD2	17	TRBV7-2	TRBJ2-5	TGTGCCAGCAGCTTAGGTCTAGCGGGAGGGCCGGGAGAGACCCAGTACTTC	CASSLGLAGGPGETQYF
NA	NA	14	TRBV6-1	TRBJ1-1	TGTGCCAGCAGTGAAGCAGCAGGGTCGAGCTCAGCTTTCTTT	CASSEAAGSSSAFF
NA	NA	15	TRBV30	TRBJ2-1	TGTGCCTGGAACCCCGGACGGGGGACCTACAATGAGCAGTTCTTC	CAWNPGRGTYNEQFF
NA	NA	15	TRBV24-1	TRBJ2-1	TGTGCCACCAGTTTGACAGGCATTGGGTCCAATGAGCAGTTCTTC	CATSLTGIGSNEQFF
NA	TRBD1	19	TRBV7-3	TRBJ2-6	TGTGCCAGCAGCCTACAGCCGGGACAGGGAGTGACTGGGGCCAACGTCCTGACTTTC	CASSLQPGQGVTGANVLTF
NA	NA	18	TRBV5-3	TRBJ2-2	TGTGCCAGAAGTCATTATCCGGGACCGAAAGTTTCCACCGGGGAGCTGTTTTTT	CARSHYPGPKVSTGELFF
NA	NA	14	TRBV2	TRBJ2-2	TGTGCCAGCAGTGAAAACAGGGTCCCCGGGGAGCTGTTTTTT	CASSENRVPGELFF
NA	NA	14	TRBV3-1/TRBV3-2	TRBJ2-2	TGTGCCAGCAGCCAAGAAGTGAACACCGGGGAGCTGTTTTTT	CASSQEVNTGELFF
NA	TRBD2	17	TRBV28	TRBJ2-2	TGTGCCAGCAGTTTGGCCGGGAGGGCCGAATTGACCGGGGAGCTGTTTTTT	CASSLAGRAELTGELFF
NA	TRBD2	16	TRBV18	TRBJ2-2	TGTGCCAGCTTACAGGGACTAGCGGGTAACACCGGGGAGCTGTTTTTT	CASLQGLAGNTGELFF